This TCR beta chain was captured by sequencing in a study of T cell responses to AZD1222 COVID-19 vaccine. Study-wide results and limits: Spike was spanned by vaccine-associated CD4 TCRs, which were dominant at 160-218 and 743-854. The repertoires were collected only after the peak T cell response.

Only in-frame clones appear in the TCRdb table, and some are missing; sequencing was by immunoSEQ multiplex PCR. The sample shows under 150,000 clones, around 91% of them seen only once. The analysis combined second doses at about 4 or about 12 weeks. The CDR3 contains 18 residues. CDR1 and CDR2 (germline): SGHAT, FQNNGV. V lost 5 bases and J lost 7; bases outside the gene matches: 19. Note on this clone: The target antigen is unknown.

The specimen comprised peripheral blood, sampled 28 days after the second AZD1222 dose. The chain joins TRBV11-2 to TRBJ2-1, with 8 bases that match TRBD2. The receptor comes from an adult who received the AZD1222 COVID-19 vaccine. CDR3 DNA sequence: TGTGCCAGCAGCCATGACGTGAAGCGGGGGATTGAGGGAAATGAGCAGTTCTTC. The encoded protein is CASSHDVKRGIEGNEQFF.